The clone carrying this TCR beta chain was detected ten times or more. Its antigen remains unknown. This sample was included in a study of T cells after yellow fever vaccination. About the research overall: Some fractions had low cell numbers, and these were prepared with SMART-Seq v4 Ultra Low Input. General observations from the study: Abundant bulk-population clonotypes could contaminate the FACS-sorted repertoires. Most primary-vaccination clones recurred post-booster (roughly 96% CD4, about 90% CD8).

It was through 5'RACE template switching that TCR cDNA was made, with a universal primer site and UMIs added. TCRdb itself ran the 5' RACE reads through MiXCR, one entry per CDR3 protein. The sample lists some 220,000 distinct CDR3 sequences, about 3% occurring once. Germline CDR1 is SGHTA and CDR2 is FQGNSA. Trimming stripped 5 bases from V and 6 bases from J, with 12 bases between. The CDR3 has 13 amino acids. The source was CD4+ T cells sorted from PBMCs, collected 10 days after the yellow fever booster vaccination. This sequence originates from a young man who received the YFV17D yellow fever vaccine. This chain joins TRBV7-2 and TRBJ2-3; D is unresolved. The CDR3 DNA is TGTGCCAGCAGCCCCGGAACCGGGGATACGCAGTATTTT. It specifies CASSPGTGDTQYF.